This TCR beta chain was observed in a study of T cells after posttransplantation cyclophosphamide. Regarding the study as a whole: After PTCy, TRB diversity resembled that of CNI/methotrexate controls. Skin or GI-infiltrating T cells shared few TRB sequences with blood. Later blood repertoires were often dominated by clones from the donor CD8+ memory compartment.

Peripheral blood was collected from the related graft donor on the marrow donation day. Measured with immunoSEQ multiplex PCR; TCRdb has only the in-frame clones, and not every one. The profile covers about 39,000 clones, none occurring a single time. This clone was counted ten times or more. Its antigen is unknown. The CDR3 loop spans 15 amino acids. With 4 bases clipped from V and 5 bases from J, the junction kept 9 bases outside the gene matches. From germline, CDR1 is SGHRS and CDR2 YFSETQ. The sequencing sample was made of PBMCs. This clonotype originated in a woman between 50 and 59 years old in good health and a related stem cell transplant donor. V usage is TRBV5-1 and J usage is TRBJ1-5, with 7 bases matching TRBD1. The CDR3 DNA follows: TGCGCCAGCAGCGAAATTCCCGGGACAGATCAGCCCCAGCATTTT. Its translation: CASSEIPGTDQPQHF.